What follows is one TCR beta chain and its context. There are many counts of this clonotype. Its antigen is unknown. Per-nucleotide qualities are absent, and no much larger clonotype sits a single base away. The data belong to a study of human T cells and chemical hapten exposure (dated by TCRdb to the early 2020s). As for the study more broadly: For sensitization, 2% DPC in acetone was applied to a roughly 2 cm by roughly 2 cm area of upper inner arm skin. Throughout the study period of roughly five months, patients also received therapeutic DPC doses to the scalp every week. Patch testing was done on the upper back using Finn chambers containing 0.01% DPC, and results were scored after 6 days according to International Contact Dermatitis Research Group standards. Most of the patients in the cohort were female, and the cohort covered alopecia areata with under or over 50% scalp involvement, alopecia totalis and alopecia universalis. Libraries were combined into a pool for sequencing, and differences in TCR yield between samples came mainly from small differences in library volumes within the pool. Peripheral blood TCR repertoire changes were tracked in vivo in alopecia patients during primary and secondary sensitization to the hapten diphenylcyclopropenone (DPC). Blood was sampled from patients pre-sensitization (week 0) and at 2, 6 and about 24 weeks after DPC sensitization. Twenty-nine alopecia patients provided blood for TCR sequencing at one to four time points (pre-sensitization, 2, 6 and 24 weeks). The research as a whole found: The number of TCRs above 1 in 1000 frequency did not change with DPC sensitization; there was no evidence of global repertoire structure alterations. Because all patients had alopecia, a presumed autoimmune disease, the immune response of the patients might differ from that of healthy individuals. Significantly more large CDR3 similarity clusters were formed by expanded TCRs than by pre-sensitization or healthy control sets, consistent with antigen-driven responses. The number of PT1 expanded TCRs positively correlated with patch test score, significant at thresholds 8, 16 and 32 but not 4. Repeated subsampling changed both the strength of the expansion versus patch-test correlation and the threshold at which the correlation became significant.

The CDR3 spans 14 residues, from the cysteine through the phenylalanine. The sequence is cut down to CDR3 DNA, 42 bases in frame from base 1. The junction carries 12 bases between V and J, which are trimmed by 6 bases and 1 base respectively. CDR1 SQVTM and CDR2 ANQGSEA are derived from the germline V gene. Library prep was done by RACE. For sequencing, a NextSeq 500 was employed. During library preparation, unique molecular identifiers were attached to individual cDNA molecules so that TCRs could be counted quantitatively and reproducibly. Each blood RNA sample was used to sequence both TCR alpha and TCR beta chains. The original pipeline was this. The median number of TCRs per sample was 85,000 to 100,000, ranging from roughly 23,224 to 690,600. The Decombinator software suite was used to annotate the V, J and CDR3 of the TCR reads. Every sample was subsampled to the same number of TCRs (28,000) for the PS versus PT1 abundance plots. TCRs were defined as expanded if absent before sensitization and observed at least eight times at the 2-week time point. The public reads were reprocessed in TCRdb via fastp at Q25 and MiXCR, keeping in-frame beta chains. Every distinct CDR3 protein forms one entry, paired with its most common genes and DNA. The V and J calls follow TCRdb's processing rather than the paper's. This sample holds 300,000 to 450,000 distinct CDR3 sequences; about 5% were observed only once. The ten largest account for around 8.6% of the sample.

The time point label on this specimen signifies: pre-sensitization, week 0. In the paper's terms, the treatment or condition label means: therapeutic diphenylcyclopropenone sensitization with weekly scalp DPC. Blood at each patch-test visit was drawn before the patch test was applied. To be eligible, patients had to be aged 18 to 70, diagnosed with alopecia and judged suitable for DPC therapy, while pregnant patients were excluded. Total RNA was extracted from unfractionated whole blood collected in Tempus Blood RNA tubes. The input for sequencing was whole blood, taken in connection with sensitization to the hapten diphenylcyclopropenone (DPC). This receptor was identified in a woman between 18 and 29 years old with alopecia areata. Some clones in this sample may be carry-over from other donors' samples. The receptor chain draws on TRBV29-1 and TRBJ2-2, and TRBD1 may be the D gene, going by 6 matching bases. The bases read TGCAGCGTCCTCGGACAGATGAACACCGGGGAGCTGTTTTTT. The resulting protein is CSVLGQMNTGELFF.